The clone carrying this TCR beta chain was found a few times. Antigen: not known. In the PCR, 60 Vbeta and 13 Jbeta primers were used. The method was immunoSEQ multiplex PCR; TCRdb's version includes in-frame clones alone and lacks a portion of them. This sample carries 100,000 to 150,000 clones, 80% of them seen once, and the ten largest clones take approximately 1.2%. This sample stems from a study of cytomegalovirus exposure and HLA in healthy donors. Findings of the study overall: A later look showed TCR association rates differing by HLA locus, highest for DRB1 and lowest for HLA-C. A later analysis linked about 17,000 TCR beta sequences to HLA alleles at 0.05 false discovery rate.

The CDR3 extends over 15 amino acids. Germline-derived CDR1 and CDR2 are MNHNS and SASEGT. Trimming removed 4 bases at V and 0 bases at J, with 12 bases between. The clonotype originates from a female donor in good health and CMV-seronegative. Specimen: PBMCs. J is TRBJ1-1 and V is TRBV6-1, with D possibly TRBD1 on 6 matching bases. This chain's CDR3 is CASSGSRGMNTEAFF. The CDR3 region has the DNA TGTGCCAGCAGTGGGAGCAGGGGAATGAACACTGAAGCTTTCTTT.